The rows below give T cell receptor beta chains drawn from one sample of a study of blood T cell repertoires in COVID-19. Libraries were prepared by immunoSEQ multiplex PCR; TCRdb keeps only in-frame clonotypes and omits some of them. The repertoire holds 270,000 or so clones, roughly four fifths seen once, with roughly 3.1% in the top ten. The sequenced material came from PBMCs or T cells enriched from blood (not recorded which). These receptors all stem from a man in his fifties or sixties who had recovered from COVID-19. Each CDR3 is given with its conserved first and last residue. The D gene is left open where the match is weak. Rows may omit the clone size; those that give it use once, few, many or a size class.

v_call: TRBV12-3/TRBV12-4; clone_size: NA; d_call: NA; j_call: TRBJ2-7; cdr3_aa: CASSRQTYEQYF; cdr3_nt: TGTGCCAGCAGTCGACAGACCTACGAGCAGTACTTC
v_call: TRBV9; clone_size: NA; d_call: NA; j_call: TRBJ2-3; cdr3_aa: CASSSLDTQYF; cdr3_nt: TGTGCCAGCAGTAGCTTAGATACGCAGTATTTT
v_call: TRBV5-5; clone_size: NA; d_call: NA; j_call: TRBJ1-5; cdr3_aa: CASSLVQRNQPQHF; cdr3_nt: TGTGCCAGCAGCTTGGTACAGCGCAATCAGCCCCAGCATTTT
v_call: TRBV10-1; clone_size: NA; d_call: NA; j_call: TRBJ1-6; cdr3_aa: CASSDRANSPLHF; cdr3_nt: TGCGCCAGCAGTGACAGGGCGAATTCACCCCTCCACTTT
v_call: TRBV12-3/TRBV12-4; clone_size: NA; d_call: NA; j_call: TRBJ2-5; cdr3_aa: CASRPIGGETQYF; cdr3_nt: TGTGCCAGCAGACCTATTGGAGGAGAGACCCAGTACTTC
v_call: TRBV12-3/TRBV12-4; clone_size: once; d_call: NA; j_call: TRBJ2-2; cdr3_aa: CATTELNTGELFF; cdr3_nt: TGTGCCACCACGGAGTTGAACACCGGGGAGCTGTTTTTT
v_call: TRBV24-1; clone_size: few; d_call: TRBD1; j_call: TRBJ1-4; cdr3_aa: CATSDPTGDGEKLFF; cdr3_nt: TGTGCCACCAGTGATCCGACAGGGGATGGTGAAAAACTGTTTTTT
v_call: TRBV7-3; clone_size: NA; d_call: TRBD1; j_call: TRBJ1-6; cdr3_aa: CASSPGTGESPLHF; cdr3_nt: TGTGCCAGCAGCCCCGGGACAGGGGAATCACCCCTCCACTTT
v_call: TRBV19; clone_size: NA; d_call: NA; j_call: TRBJ2-3; cdr3_aa: CASSTRGAQDTQYF; cdr3_nt: TGTGCCAGTAGTACCCGGGGGGCGCAAGATACGCAGTATTTT
v_call: TRBV11-2; clone_size: NA; d_call: NA; j_call: TRBJ2-2; cdr3_aa: CASSLARTGELFF; cdr3_nt: TGTGCCAGCAGCTTAGCCAGGACCGGGGAGCTGTTTTTT
v_call: TRBV7-9; clone_size: NA; d_call: TRBD2; j_call: TRBJ2-5; cdr3_aa: CASSYPGLAGVLLETQYF; cdr3_nt: TGTGCCAGCAGCTACCCGGGACTAGCGGGAGTTCTTCTAGAGACCCAGTACTTC
v_call: TRBV3-1/TRBV3-2; clone_size: NA; d_call: NA; j_call: TRBJ1-5; cdr3_aa: CASSQGSSNQPQHF; cdr3_nt: TGTGCCAGCAGCCAAGGGAGCAGCAATCAGCCCCAGCATTTT
v_call: TRBV18; clone_size: NA; d_call: TRBD1; j_call: TRBJ1-4; cdr3_aa: CASSPDRVLEKLFF; cdr3_nt: TGTGCCAGCTCACCCGACAGGGTCTTAGAAAAACTGTTTTTT
v_call: TRBV5-1; clone_size: NA; d_call: TRBD2; j_call: TRBJ2-1; cdr3_aa: CASSIGGEYNEQFF; cdr3_nt: TGCGCCAGCAGCATTGGGGGGGAATACAATGAGCAGTTCTTC
v_call: TRBV24-1; clone_size: many; d_call: TRBD2; j_call: TRBJ2-2; cdr3_aa: CATSRTSGGNTGELFF; cdr3_nt: TGTGCCACCAGCCGGACTAGCGGGGGTAACACCGGGGAGCTGTTTTTT
v_call: TRBV29-1; clone_size: NA; d_call: TRBD1; j_call: TRBJ2-2; cdr3_aa: CSVEGSWDRGRSGELFF; cdr3_nt: TGCAGCGTTGAAGGGTCCTGGGACAGGGGTCGGTCCGGGGAGCTGTTTTTT
v_call: TRBV7-6; clone_size: NA; d_call: NA; j_call: TRBJ1-5; cdr3_aa: CASSLGTNQPQHF; cdr3_nt: TGTGCCAGCAGCTTGGGGACTAATCAGCCCCAGCATTTT
v_call: TRBV6-6; clone_size: NA; d_call: TRBD1; j_call: TRBJ2-3; cdr3_aa: CASSPRSWGQTITDTQYF; cdr3_nt: TGTGCCAGCAGTCCAAGGAGCTGGGGACAGACAATCACAGATACGCAGTATTTT
v_call: TRBV29-1; clone_size: NA; d_call: NA; j_call: TRBJ2-7; cdr3_aa: CSVVKSSYEQYF; cdr3_nt: TGCAGCGTTGTTAAGAGCTCCTACGAGCAGTACTTC
v_call: TRBV3-1/TRBV3-2; clone_size: few; d_call: NA; j_call: TRBJ1-3; cdr3_aa: CASSQGPTGGGNTIYF; cdr3_nt: TGTGCCAGCAGCCAAGGCCCCACGGGGGGAGGAAACACCATATATTTT
v_call: TRBV2; clone_size: NA; d_call: TRBD1; j_call: TRBJ1-1; cdr3_aa: CASREGQLNTEAFF; cdr3_nt: TGTGCCAGCAGGGAGGGACAGCTGAACACTGAAGCTTTCTTT
v_call: TRBV27; clone_size: NA; d_call: NA; j_call: TRBJ2-7; cdr3_aa: CASTESGSLNEQYF; cdr3_nt: TGTGCCAGCACCGAGAGTGGGAGTCTGAACGAGCAGTACTTC
v_call: TRBV7-9; clone_size: few; d_call: NA; j_call: TRBJ1-2; cdr3_aa: CASSSVDYGYTF; cdr3_nt: TGTGCCAGCAGCTCGGTTGACTATGGCTACACCTTC
v_call: TRBV10-1; clone_size: NA; d_call: NA; j_call: TRBJ2-1; cdr3_aa: CASSAIGGGHEQFF; cdr3_nt: TGCGCCAGCAGTGCAATCGGGGGAGGTCATGAGCAGTTCTTC
v_call: TRBV16; clone_size: NA; d_call: NA; j_call: TRBJ1-1; cdr3_aa: CASSQFGGTYTEAFF; cdr3_nt: TGTGCCAGCAGCCAATTTGGGGGGACGTACACTGAAGCTTTCTTT
v_call: TRBV5-1; clone_size: NA; d_call: TRBD2; j_call: TRBJ2-1; cdr3_aa: CASSLLAGVYNEQFF; cdr3_nt: TGCGCCAGCAGCTTATTAGCGGGGGTCTACAATGAGCAGTTCTTC
v_call: TRBV6-2/TRBV6-3; clone_size: NA; d_call: TRBD2; j_call: TRBJ2-2; cdr3_aa: CASSYFAGGAGELFF; cdr3_nt: TGTGCCAGCAGTTACTTTGCGGGAGGGGCCGGGGAGCTGTTTTTT
v_call: TRBV10-3; clone_size: NA; d_call: TRBD1; j_call: TRBJ2-2; cdr3_aa: CAISESGQGLDGELFF; cdr3_nt: TGTGCCATCAGTGAGTCGGGACAGGGGTTGGACGGGGAGCTGTTTTTT
v_call: TRBV6-2/TRBV6-3; clone_size: once; d_call: TRBD1; j_call: TRBJ1-2; cdr3_aa: CASSSGQAHTF; cdr3_nt: TGTGCCAGCAGTTCCGGACAGGCGCACACCTTC